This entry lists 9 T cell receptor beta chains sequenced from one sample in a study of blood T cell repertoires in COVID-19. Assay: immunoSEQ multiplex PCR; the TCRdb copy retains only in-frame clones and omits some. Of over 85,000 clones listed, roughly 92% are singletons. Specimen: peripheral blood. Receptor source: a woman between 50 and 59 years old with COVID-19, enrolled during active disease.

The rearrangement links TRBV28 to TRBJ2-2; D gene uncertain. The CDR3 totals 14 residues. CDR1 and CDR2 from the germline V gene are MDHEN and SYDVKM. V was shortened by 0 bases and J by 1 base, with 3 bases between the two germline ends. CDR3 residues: CASSLWRNTGELFF. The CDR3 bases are TGTGCCAGCAGTTTATGGAGGAACACCGGGGAGCTGTTTTTT.

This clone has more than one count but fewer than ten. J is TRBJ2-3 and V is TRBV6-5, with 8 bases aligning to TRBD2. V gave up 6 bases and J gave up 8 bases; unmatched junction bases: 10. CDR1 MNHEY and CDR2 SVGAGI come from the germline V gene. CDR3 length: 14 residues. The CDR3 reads CASRVGGESFTQYF. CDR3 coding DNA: TGTGCCAGCAGGGTCGGGGGGGAGAGTTTTACGCAGTATTTT.

The CDR3 is CASSTGTGSSPLHF. The DNA of the CDR3 is TGTGCCAGTAGCACAGGGACAGGCAGTTCACCCCTCCACTTT. The J gene is TRBJ1-6, the V gene TRBV19; TRBD1 aligns across 8 bases. The CDR3 has 14 residues. Germline V gene sequence: CDR1 LNHDA, CDR2 SQIVND (reference sequence). The V segment lost 6 bases and the J segment 9 bases; nucleotides outside the gene matches: 7.

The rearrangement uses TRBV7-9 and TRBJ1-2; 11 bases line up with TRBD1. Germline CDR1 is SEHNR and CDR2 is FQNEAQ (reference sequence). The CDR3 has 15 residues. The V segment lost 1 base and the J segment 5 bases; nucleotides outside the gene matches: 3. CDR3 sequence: CASSLEGQGDYGYTF. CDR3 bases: TGTGCCAGCAGCTTAGAGGGACAGGGGGATTATGGCTACACCTTC. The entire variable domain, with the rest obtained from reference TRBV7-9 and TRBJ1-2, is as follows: DTGVSQNPRHKITKRGQNVTFRCDPISEHNRLYWYRQTLGQGPEFLTYFQNEAQLEKSRLLSDRFSAERPKGSFSTLEIQRTEQGDSAMYLCASSLEGQGDYGYTFGSGTRLTVV.

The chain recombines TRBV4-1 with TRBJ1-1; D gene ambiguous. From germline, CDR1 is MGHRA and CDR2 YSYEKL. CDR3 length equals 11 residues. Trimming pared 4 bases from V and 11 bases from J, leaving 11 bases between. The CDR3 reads CASSPTVKAFF. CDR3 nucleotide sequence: TGCGCCAGCAGCCCAACTGTGAAGGCTTTCTTT.

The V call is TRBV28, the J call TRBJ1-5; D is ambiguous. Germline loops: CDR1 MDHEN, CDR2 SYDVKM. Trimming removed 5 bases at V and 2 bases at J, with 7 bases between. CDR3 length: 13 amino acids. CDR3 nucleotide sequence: TGTGCCAGCAGTCCCCCGGGCAATCAGCCCCAGCATTTT. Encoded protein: CASSPPGNQPQHF.

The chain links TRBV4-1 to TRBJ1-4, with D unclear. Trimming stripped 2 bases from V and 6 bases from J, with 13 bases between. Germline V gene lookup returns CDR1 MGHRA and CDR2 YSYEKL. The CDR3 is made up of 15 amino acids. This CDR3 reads CASSQYFRQDEKLFF. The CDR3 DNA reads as TGCGCCAGCAGCCAATATTTTAGGCAGGATGAAAAACTGTTTTTT.

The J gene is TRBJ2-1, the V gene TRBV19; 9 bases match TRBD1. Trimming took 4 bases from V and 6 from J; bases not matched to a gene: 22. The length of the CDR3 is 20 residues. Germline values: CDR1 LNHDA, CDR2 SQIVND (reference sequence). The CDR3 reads CASSTLFGGTGFQTFNEQFF. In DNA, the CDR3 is TGTGCCAGTAGTACCCTATTTGGGGGGACAGGGTTTCAGACCTTCAATGAGCAGTTCTTC.

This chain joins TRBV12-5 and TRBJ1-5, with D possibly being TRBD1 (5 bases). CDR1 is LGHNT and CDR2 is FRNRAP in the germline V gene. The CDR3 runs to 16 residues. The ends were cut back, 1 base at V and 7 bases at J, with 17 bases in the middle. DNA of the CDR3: TGTGCTAGTGGTTTGGGTTGGGGGGACCCGACCCAGCCCCAGCATTTT. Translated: CASGLGWGDPTQPQHF.